Below, 4 T cell receptor beta chains from the same sample are listed, as sequenced in a study of cytomegalovirus exposure and HLA in healthy donors. PCR amplification relied on 60 Vbeta primers (plus 13 Jbeta primers). Here immunoSEQ multiplex PCR was the method, and the copy in TCRdb shows in-frame clones only, minus some. The table has roughly 80,000 clones, about four fifths seen once. What was sequenced was PBMCs. The receptors were sampled from a male donor in good health and CMV-seropositive.

This clone has only a few counts. The chain recombines TRBV5-1 with TRBJ1-3, with D uncertain. The V and J ends lost 1 base and 10 bases respectively, with 15 bases between them. CDR3 size: 14 residues. CDR1 and CDR2 from the germline V gene are SGHRS and YFSETQ. The CDR3 is CASSLRVPRRTIYF. The DNA for the CDR3 is TGCGCCAGCAGCTTGCGGGTCCCAAGGAGGACCATATATTTT.

V is TRBV5-1 and J is TRBJ2-5, with TRBD1 matching 8 bases. V trimming: 0 bases; J trimming: 5 bases; junction bases outside the gene matches: 9. Per germline, CDR1 SGHRS and CDR2 YFSETQ. This CDR3 comprises 16 residues. The CDR3 here is CASSLAPQGAGETQYF. The CDR3 DNA is TGCGCCAGCAGCTTGGCCCCCCAGGGGGCGGGGGAGACCCAGTACTTC.

This clone was observed a few times. This sequence joins TRBV27 and TRBJ2-3; 12 bases fit TRBD2. CDR3 length: 15 residues. Germline CDR1 is MNHEY and CDR2 is SMNVEV (reference sequence). V trimming: 5 bases; J trimming: 7 bases; junction bases outside the gene matches: 7. CDR3 protein: CASSLLAGGRHTQYF. Here the CDR3 DNA reads TGTGCCAGCAGTCTACTAGCGGGGGGACGGCATACGCAGTATTTT.

The CDR3 loop reads CASSLPRGTGEKLFF. The CDR3, as DNA: TGTGCCAGCAGCTTACCCCGTGGGACAGGCGAAAAACTGTTTTTT. The chain employs TRBV7-6 and TRBJ1-4, with TRBD1 identical over 8 bases. V shed 2 bases and J 8 bases; nucleotides not matched to a gene: 7. This CDR3 region has 15 residues. The V gene's germline CDR1 is SGHVS and CDR2 FNYEAQ.